These 22 T cell receptor beta chains came from one sample sequenced in a study of cytomegalovirus exposure and HLA in healthy donors. The PCR used 60 Vbeta and 13 Jbeta primers. Using immunoSEQ multiplex PCR, the repertoire was profiled, and TCRdb retains in-frame clones only, with some absent. The sample shows 100,000 to 120,000 clones, 69% of them seen only once. The sample was PBMCs. The receptors shown here come from a young man in good health and CMV-seronegative.

J is TRBJ2-1 and V is TRBV27, with 10 bases fitting TRBD2. After removal of 3 bases from V and 8 bases from J, the junction contained 7 bases not matched to a gene. Germline V lookup: CDR1 MNHEY, CDR2 SMNVEV (reference sequence). This CDR3 region has 15 residues. This CDR3 reads CASSFGSSGRYEQFF. The CDR3 DNA follows: TGTGCCAGCAGTTTTGGGTCTAGCGGGAGATATGAGCAGTTCTTC.

J is TRBJ1-1 and V is TRBV19; D is possibly TRBD1 (5 bases). Germline CDR1 reads LNHDA; CDR2 reads SQIVND (reference sequence). The CDR3 length is 13 residues. V was cut by 10 bases and J by 0 bases, with 12 bases left in between. The CDR3 loop reads CATRGHLNTEAFF. In DNA form, the CDR3 reads TGTGCCACTCGAGGACACCTGAACACTGAAGCTTTCTTT. The full variable domain, its missing parts supplied by reference TRBV19 and TRBJ1-1, is DGGITQSPKYLFRKEGQNVTLSCEQNLNHDAMYWYRQDPGQGLRLIYYSQIVNDFQKGDIAEGYSVSREKKESFPLTVTSAQKNPTAFYLCATRGHLNTEAFFGQGTRLTVV.

The chain carries TRBV5-1 and TRBJ1-2, with 9 bases identical to TRBD1. V lost 4 bases and J lost 3; bases outside the gene matches: 7. CDR1 SGHRS and CDR2 YFSETQ come from the germline V gene. This CDR3 has 15 amino acids. The CDR3, as DNA: TGCGCCAGCAGCCTCCAACAGGGGGCAGACTATGGCTACACCTTC. Translation: CASSLQQGADYGYTF.

V and J are TRBV12-5 and TRBJ2-5, with TRBD1 matching over 7 bases. The end of the DNA aligns better with TRBJ2-7, so the J call may be wrong. Germline V gives CDR1 LGHNT, CDR2 FRNRAP. There are 17 residues in the CDR3. DNA for the CDR3: TGTGCTAGTGGTTTCCTACCAAAACAGGGGCCCTTCTACGAGCAGTACTTC. It is translated as CASGFLPKQGPFYEQYF.

Notes on this clone: The same CDR3 arises from other DNA sequences in this sample as well. The V call is TRBV28, the J call TRBJ1-5, with TRBD1 matching 8 bases. The V gene's germline CDR1 is MDHEN and CDR2 SYDVKM. This CDR3 has 14 residues. Germline trimming cut 3 bases from V and 2 bases from J; bases unmatched to any gene: 0. The CDR3 DNA follows: TGTGCCAGCAGTTTGGGACAGGGCAATCAGCCCCAGCATTTT. Protein product: CASSLGQGNQPQHF.

The V and J genes are TRBV7-9 and TRBJ1-1; TRBD1 agrees at 7 bases. The germline V gene encodes CDR1 SEHNR and CDR2 FQNEAQ (reference sequence). This CDR3 is built from 13 residues. Trimming at V came to 11 bases and at J to 4 bases, leaving 10 bases not matched to a gene. This CDR3 reads CAGLFTGATEAFF. The CDR3 bases are TGTGCCGGCCTTTTCACAGGGGCCACTGAAGCTTTCTTT.

The chain links TRBV5-1 to TRBJ1-1; no definite D call. The CDR3 covers 14 residues. In germline, CDR1 is SGHRS, CDR2 YFSETQ. V lost 2 bases to trimming and J lost 4 bases, with 12 bases between them. The CDR3 loop is CASSFEGTSTEAFF. DNA for the CDR3: TGCGCCAGCAGCTTCGAGGGAACATCCACTGAAGCTTTCTTT. Using reference TRBV5-1 and TRBJ1-1 for the parts outside the CDR3, the full variable domain is KAGVTQTPRYLIKTRGQQVTLSCSPISGHRSVSWYQQTPGQGLQFLFEYFSETQRNKGNFPGRFSGRQFSNSRSEMNVSTLELGDSALYLCASSFEGTSTEAFFGQGTRLTVV.

This clone was counted a few times. The rearrangement uses TRBV7-2 and TRBJ2-1; 7 nucleotides match TRBD2. The V gene's germline CDR1 is SGHTA and CDR2 FQGNSA. There are 16 residues in the CDR3. With 5 bases clipped from V and 3 bases from J, the junction kept 10 bases outside the gene matches. CDR3: CASSPMRREFYNEQFF. CDR3 in DNA: TGTGCCAGCAGCCCGATGAGGCGGGAGTTCTACAATGAGCAGTTCTTC.

The chain carries TRBV2 and TRBJ2-5, with TRBD2 matching 12 bases. Per germline, CDR1 SNHLY and CDR2 FYNNEI. V was clipped by 5 bases and J by 5 bases; unmatched bases: 6. This CDR3 has 15 residues. The chain's CDR3 is CASSSTSGSGETQYF. As DNA, the CDR3 is TGTGCCAGCAGTTCGACTAGCGGGAGCGGGGAGACCCAGTACTTC.

As DNA, the CDR3 is TGTGCCAGTAGTTACAGGGGAAGTTACACTGAAGCTTTCTTT. The encoded protein is CASSYRGSYTEAFF. V and J are TRBV19 and TRBJ1-1, with 7 bases identical to TRBD1. Trimming at V came to 5 bases and at J to 3 bases, leaving 6 bases not matched to a gene. CDR3 length equals 14 residues. The germline V gene encodes CDR1 LNHDA and CDR2 SQIVND (reference sequence).

The chain recombines TRBV28 with TRBJ1-5, with unresolved D. V lost 1 base and J lost 3, with 7 bases in between. The V gene's germline CDR1 is MDHEN and CDR2 SYDVKM. There are 14 residues in the CDR3. In DNA form, the CDR3 reads TGTGCCAGCAGTTTATCCGGGAACAATCAGCCCCAGCATTTT. This translates into CASSLSGNNQPQHF.

The chain joins TRBV30 to TRBJ2-1, with 11 bases that match TRBD2. J gave up 6 bases and V 1 base, and 8 bases lay outside the gene matches. This CDR3 is built from 16 residues. The germline gives CDR1 GTSNPN, CDR2 SVGIG (reference sequence). The CDR3 loop is CAWSDSLAGAVNEQFF. The CDR3 coding sequence is TGTGCCTGGAGTGACTCACTAGCGGGAGCGGTCAATGAGCAGTTCTTC.

This chain uses TRBV5-5 with TRBJ2-2, with 7 bases matching TRBD1. The CDR3 loop spans 14 amino acids. J lost 6 bases, V lost 4 bases, and 6 bases had no gene match. Germline CDR1 SGHKS, CDR2 YYEKEE (reference sequence). The chain's CDR3 is CASSPTQGSGELFF. In nucleotides, the CDR3 is TGTGCCAGCAGCCCAACACAGGGGTCCGGGGAGCTGTTTTTT.

The chain combines TRBV6-5 with TRBJ1-6, with D perhaps TRBD1 (5 bases). There are 15 residues in the CDR3. Trimming stripped 0 bases from V and 10 bases from J, with 13 bases between. Germline CDR1 reads MNHEY; CDR2 reads SVGAGI. The DNA for the CDR3 is TGTGCCAGCAGTTACTCGATGCAGGGTTTCTCACCCCTCCACTTT. It translates to CASSYSMQGFSPLHF.

The DNA of the CDR3 is TGTGCCAGTAGCCTCGACGGAGAAGACAATCAGCCCCAGCATTTT. It translates to CASSLDGEDNQPQHF. V usage is TRBV19 and J usage is TRBJ1-5; D is ambiguous. CDR1 is LNHDA, CDR2 SQIVND, per germline (reference sequence). The CDR3 length is 15 residues. Trimming removed 6 bases at V and 3 bases at J, with 15 bases between.

The CDR3 is CASTSGPGAGNTIYF. CDR3 bases: TGTGCCAGTACCTCTGGGCCAGGGGCTGGAAACACCATATATTTT. The chain joins TRBV19 to TRBJ1-3, with D maybe TRBD1 (6 bases). The CDR3 is 15 amino acids. Germline lookup yields CDR1 LNHDA and CDR2 SQIVND (reference sequence). The V end lost 7 bases, the J end lost 2 bases, and 15 bases lay between the germline ends.

Only a few counts were recorded for this clone. This chain joins TRBV10-1 and TRBJ2-7; D is perhaps TRBD1 (5 bases). The V gene's germline CDR1 is WNHNN and CDR2 SYGVQD (reference sequence). Trimming removed 0 bases from V and 0 bases from J, with 15 bases in between. This CDR3 spans 17 amino acids. The DNA for the CDR3 is TGCGCCAGCAGTGAGTCTAAGCGACAGTCCCTCTCCTACGAGCAGTACTTC. This gives the protein CASSESKRQSLSYEQYF.

A remark on this clone: The junction shows a germline mismatch at one end, possibly a read error. DNA for the CDR3: TGTTCCAGCAGCCCTGGCAGCGGAAATCGGTACTTC. Translated, it gives CSSSPGSGNRYF. The chain links TRBV7-9 to TRBJ2-7, with D perhaps matching TRBD2 (5 bases). Looked up from germline, CDR1 is SEHNR and CDR2 is FQNEAQ (reference sequence). The CDR3 is made up of 12 amino acids.

The rearrangement uses TRBV15 and TRBJ2-5, with TRBD2 matching 8 bases. CDR1 and CDR2 from the germline V gene are LNHNV and YYDKDF (reference sequence). After removal of 1 base from V and 5 bases from J, the junction contained 9 bases not matched to a gene. This CDR3 is 16 amino acids long. CDR3 in amino acids: CATSRGTGGPVETQYF. Here the CDR3 DNA reads TGTGCCACCAGCAGAGGTACGGGAGGGCCTGTGGAGACCCAGTACTTC. The whole variable domain, filled in from reference TRBV15 and TRBJ2-5, reads DAMVIQNPRYQVTQFGKPVTLSCSQTLNHNVMYWYQQKSSQAPKLLFHYYDKDFNNEADTPDNFQSRRPNTSFCFLDIRSPGLGDTAMYLCATSRGTGGPVETQYFGPGTRLLVL.

This chain's CDR3 is CASSWGGPENEQYF. In nucleotides, the CDR3 is TGTGCCAGCAGCTGGGGCGGCCCCGAGAACGAGCAGTACTTC. This chain connects TRBV7-2 to TRBJ2-7, with a weak D call TRBD1 (5 bases). CDR3 length equals 14 residues. Trimming pared 4 bases from V and 5 bases from J, leaving 15 bases between. Per germline, CDR1 SGHTA and CDR2 FQGNSA.

J is TRBJ1-6 and V is TRBV11-3, with D unclear. Trimming cost V 7 bases and J 4 bases, with 5 bases left between them. The germline V gene encodes CDR1 SGHNT and CDR2 YENEEA. The CDR3 is 12 amino acids. As DNA, the CDR3 is TGTGCCAGCACCGCGTATAATTCACCCCTCCACTTT. Residues: CASTAYNSPLHF.

The chain uses TRBV5-5 and TRBJ2-2; 10 bases match TRBD2. The CDR3 totals 17 residues. The J segment lost 3 bases and the V segment lost 0 bases, leaving 5 bases of the junction unmatched. Germline loops: CDR1 SGHKS, CDR2 YYEKEE (reference sequence). DNA of the CDR3: TGTGCCAGCAGCTTGGCTAGCGGGAGTATCGACACCGGGGAGCTGTTTTTT. Its protein is CASSLASGSIDTGELFF. Variable domain in full (rest from reference TRBV5-5 and TRBJ2-2): DAGVTQSPTHLIKTRGQQVTLRCSPISGHKSVSWYQQVLGQGPQFIFQYYEKEERGRGNFPDRFSARQFPNYSSELNVNALLLGDSALYLCASSLASGSIDTGELFFGEGSRLTVL.